This entry features one T cell receptor beta chain sequence. Its antigen is not known. The length of the CDR3 is 14 residues. V gave up 4 bases and J gave up 8 bases, with 15 bases separating them. From germline, CDR1 is LGHNA and CDR2 YNFKEQ. Described time point: baseline pretreatment blood. Treatment specified: 15 Gy SBRT to primary tumor, nephrectomy 4 weeks later. After SBRT, blood was collected at 2 and 4 weeks, plus baseline. This renal cell carcinoma was of the clear cell type. The source of the sample is a study of radiation and T cells in renal cell carcinoma. At the level of the study: Nephrectomy followed 15 Gy stereotactic body radiation by 4 weeks. The study, taken as a whole, reports: Pretreatment tumor biopsies were lacking, so baseline clonotypes are unknown.

Profiled with immunoSEQ multiplex PCR; TCRdb holds only in-frame clones, not every one. There are 130,000 to 150,000 clones in the sample; about 88% occur only once, and about 4.3% lies in the top ten. The chain uses TRBV4-2 and TRBJ2-1; the D gene is possibly TRBD1 (5 bases). This TCR was sampled from a woman aged 70-85 years with renal cell carcinoma. Sequences were derived from blood, sampled from a patient whose treatment included radiotherapy and nephrectomy. The CDR3 reads CASSLNPQGYEQFF. CDR3 DNA sequence: TGTGCCAGCAGCCTAAATCCGCAGGGCTATGAGCAGTTCTTC.